Listed here are 29 T cell receptor beta chains from one sample, sequenced in a study of tumor-infiltrating lymphocytes in primary liver carcinoma. Unsorted bulk tissue, roughly 19-34 mg of it, served as the source for co-extraction of RNA and DNA. A primer in the constant region served to generate TCR beta cDNA from approximately 450 ng of total RNA. Each TCR beta library was derived from three nested multiplex PCR rounds that employed slightly modified ARM-PCR. The two initial PCR rounds, roughly 9 cycles each, used TRBV1-TRBV30 forward and C-beta reverse primers. One entry per CDR3 protein, called by TCRdb with MiXCR from the multiplex PCR reads. Here the sample spans about 92,000 distinct CDR3 sequences, around 68% being singletons. The sample was tumor-adjacent normal liver tissue. Receptor source: a man in his forties or fifties with primary liver carcinoma and hepatitis B virus infection.

By share, this clonotype counts as medium-sized. J is TRBJ2-7 and V is TRBV11-3; D remains unclear. Germline CDR1 and CDR2: SGHNT and YENEEA. This CDR3 has 16 amino acids. V lost 5 bases, J lost 0 bases, and 17 bases lay in between. CDR3 amino acids: CASSLRPGPYSYEQYF. The CDR3 nucleotides are TGTGCCAGCAGCCTCCGACCGGGTCCTTACTCCTACGAGCAGTACTTC.

The sample holds many counts of this clonotype. J is TRBJ2-1 and V is TRBV6-4; maybe TRBD2 (6 bases). The V end lost 8 bases, the J end lost 7 bases, and 15 bases lay between the germline ends. The germline CDR1 and CDR2 sequences are MRHNA and SNTAGT. The CDR3 loop spans 13 amino acids. In DNA, the CDR3 is TGTGCCAGCGGCCAAGGCGGGGAAAATGAGCAGTTCTTC. As protein: CASGQGGENEQFF.

A few counts support this clonotype. The chain combines TRBV5-5 with TRBJ1-1; TRBD1 might be the D (5 bases). The CDR3 spans 15 residues. Germline V gene data show CDR1 as SGHKS and CDR2 as YYEKEE (reference sequence). CDR3 amino acids: CVGSLGEVDHTEAFF. DNA of the CDR3: TGTGTCGGCAGCTTGGGGGAGGTCGATCACACTGAAGCTTTCTTT.

About this clonotype: Since the CDR3 does not end with the conserved phenylalanine or tryptophan, this likely comes from a read error. The V call is TRBV11-2, the J call TRBJ2-7, with 12 bases fitting TRBD2. Germline assignment: CDR1 SGHAT and CDR2 FQNNGV. The CDR3 is 16 amino acids. CDR3 bases: TGTGCCTGCAGCCGGTCTGGACTAGCGGGAACCTACGAGCAGTACCTC. Its protein is CACSRSGLAGTYEQYL.

A remark on this clonotype: A junction boundary mismatches the germline segment, possibly from a read error. This chain links TRBV29-1 with TRBJ1-2, with TRBD1 matching 7 bases. This CDR3 is built from 15 residues. Germline values: CDR1 SQVTM, CDR2 ANQGSEA. The CDR3 DNA sequence: TGCAGCGTAGCCGGGATAGGGGGCGCTGCCTATGGTTACACCTTC. Translated: CSVAGIGGAAYGYTF. The full variable domain, its missing parts supplied by reference TRBV29-1 and TRBJ1-2, is SAVISQKPSRDICQRGTSLTIQCQVDSQVTMMFWYRQQPGQSLTLIATANQGSEATYESGFVIDKFPISRPNLTFSTLTVSNMSPEDSSIYLCSVAGIGGAAYGYTFGSGTRLTVV.

This clonotype appeared a few times. This chain connects TRBV11-3 to TRBJ2-1; no clear D. This CDR3 contains 16 residues. V lost 1 base and J lost 4, with 14 bases in between. Germline loops: CDR1 SGHNT, CDR2 YENEEA. The DNA for the CDR3 is TGTGCCAGCAGCTTAGGTGGGCTTGGCCAGTACAATGAGCAGTTCTTC. Translated: CASSLGGLGQYNEQFF.

This rearrangement joins TRBV28 to TRBJ2-7, with TRBD1 identical over 7 bases. The CDR3 totals 15 residues. V lost 3 bases and J lost 9; bases outside the gene matches: 14. Germline V gene lookup returns CDR1 MDHEN and CDR2 SYDVKM. CDR3: CASSFDPGGMPGQYF. The CDR3, as DNA: TGTGCCAGCAGTTTTGACCCAGGGGGAATGCCGGGGCAGTACTTC. Full variable domain (outside the CDR3, taken from reference TRBV28 and TRBJ2-7): DVKVTQSSRYLVKRTGEKVFLECVQDMDHENMFWYRQDPGLGLRLIYFSYDVKMKEKGDIPEGYSVSREKKERFSLILESASTNQTSMYLCASSFDPGGMPGQYFGPGTRLTVT.

To note about this clonotype: Since a much larger clone is just one base distant, this may be a read error. The chain uses TRBV28 and TRBJ2-2; D may be TRBD2 (7 bases). V lost 8 bases, J lost 6 bases, and 16 bases lay in between. The germline CDR1 and CDR2 sequences are MDHEN and SYDVKM. The CDR3 is 14 amino acids. As DNA, the CDR3 is TGTGCCAGCCCCGGGGGGCAGGGAGCCGGGGAGCTGTTTTTT. It codes for CASPGGQGAGELFF.

As regards this clonotype: Just one base apart from a much larger clone, this may be a read error. The rearrangement joins TRBV20-1 to TRBJ2-1; 8 bases fit TRBD1. The CDR3 is 13 residues long. Germline V lookup: CDR1 DFQATT, CDR2 SNEGSKA (reference sequence). DNA of the CDR3: TGCAATGCTAGAGCTCCACAGGGGGATGAGCAGTTCTTC. Residues: CNARAPQGDEQFF.

V and J are TRBV11-1 and TRBJ2-5; a possible D gene is TRBD2 (6 bases). Trimming removed 5 bases from V and 5 bases from J, with 30 bases in between. This CDR3 spans 19 amino acids. The germline V gene encodes CDR1 SGHAT and CDR2 FQDESV (reference sequence). CDR3 coding DNA: TGTGCCAGCAGCCCGCCTCCGGGGGTCAGGAAGGACTTCCATGAGACCCAGTACTTC. It yields the protein CASSPPPGVRKDFHETQYF.

In the case of this clonotype: An end of the junction does not agree with germline; a read error may underlie this. This chain connects TRBV5-6 to TRBJ1-1; D is undetermined. Germline assignment: CDR1 SGHDT and CDR2 YYEEEE. The CDR3 sequence is 15 residues long. The chain's CDR3 is CASRKGPDSNTETFF. The CDR3 DNA is TGTGCCAGCAGGAAGGGCCCAGACTCGAACACTGAAACTTTCTTT.

As concerns this clonotype: This clone may be a read error of a much larger clone one base away. The V call is TRBV6-5, the J call TRBJ1-1; D is uncertain. The CDR3 length is 13 residues. Germline V lookup: CDR1 MNHEY, CDR2 SVGAGI. V lost 8 bases to trimming and J lost 5 bases, with 15 bases between them. The CDR3, as DNA: TGTGCCAGCTGTTCCCAGACTAGAACTGAAGCTTTCTTT. It translates to CASCSQTRTEAFF.

A word on this clonotype: No conserved phenylalanine or tryptophan is present at the end of the CDR3, so a read error is the likely explanation. The chain uses TRBV11-2 and TRBJ2-1; D is undetermined. Germline V gives CDR1 SGHAT, CDR2 FQNNGV. The CDR3 length is 13 residues. The CDR3 DNA sequence: TGTACCAGCAGCTTAAATGATGCCTATGACCAGTTCTCC. Translation gives CTSSLNDAYDQFS.

Regarding this clonotype: The missing conserved phenylalanine or tryptophan at the end of this CDR3 makes a read error likely. V gene TRBV6-5 combines with J gene TRBJ2-5; a weak D match, TRBD2 (5 bases). The V and J ends lost 2 bases and 4 bases respectively, with 20 bases between them. CDR3 length: 17 residues. Germline V lookup: CDR1 MNHEY, CDR2 SVGAGI. The CDR3 DNA is TGTGCCAGCAGTTACAGAAGGTCGAACCCGGAGGCAGAGACCCAGTACTTA. Amino acid sequence: CASSYRRSNPEAETQYL.

This clonotype showed up just a few times. V usage is TRBV28 and J usage is TRBJ2-3; either TRBD1 or TRBD2 may fit D (6 bases each). The CDR3 is made up of 18 amino acids. Deletions cut 5 bases from V and 5 bases from J, with 26 bases between. The germline V gene encodes CDR1 MDHEN and CDR2 SYDVKM. In DNA, the CDR3 is TGTGCCAGCAGTGCTCCCACGCAGGGGATGGGAGGAATAGATACGCAGTATTTT. Its protein is CASSAPTQGMGGIDTQYF.

There are many counts of this clonotype. This rearrangement joins TRBV11-2 to TRBJ1-1; no clear D. Germline V CDR1 and CDR2: SGHAT, FQNNGV. Trimming left V 1 base short and J 0 bases short, with 12 bases between. CDR3 length equals 16 residues. CDR3 amino acids: CASSLVRPPMNTEAFF. CDR3 nucleotide sequence: TGTGCCAGCAGCTTAGTACGACCCCCGATGAACACTGAAGCTTTCTTT.

This clonotype showed up just a few times. The chain combines TRBV9 with TRBJ2-2; D gene uncertain. V lost 3 bases and J lost 5, with 17 bases in between. Looked up from germline, CDR1 is SGDLS and CDR2 is YYNGEE. This CDR3 comprises 16 residues. The chain's CDR3 is CASSENPLHDTGELFF. DNA of the CDR3: TGTGCCAGCAGCGAGAACCCCCTGCATGATACCGGGGAGCTGTTTTTT.

This clonotype was found a few times. Germline is not matched at one junction end, which may reflect a read error. This chain links TRBV11-1 with TRBJ2-1, with 9 nucleotides matching TRBD2. CDR3 size: 14 residues. Germline CDR1 SGHAT, CDR2 FQDESV (reference sequence). CDR3 DNA: TGTACCAGCAGCCGATTAGCGGGAGAGGTCGAGCAGTTCTTC. Its protein is CTSSRLAGEVEQFF.

This clonotype turned up a few times. This chain connects TRBV5-1 to TRBJ2-3; a possible D gene is TRBD2 (5 bases). CDR1 and CDR2 (germline): SGHRS, YFSETQ. This CDR3 comprises 15 residues. V lost 0 bases to trimming and J lost 0 bases, with 8 bases between them. CDR3 protein: CASSLEVASTDTQYF. DNA of the CDR3: TGCGCCAGCAGCTTGGAGGTAGCGAGCACAGATACGCAGTATTTT.

As regards this clonotype: One end of the junction does not line up with germline, which may come from a read error. This chain links TRBV12-3 or TRBV12-4 with TRBJ2-7; D not resolved. The CDR3 consists of 13 residues. For the CDR3, the DNA is TGTGCCAGCAGTGCCCGCGTGATCTACGAGCACTACTTC. Translating gives CASSARVIYEHYF.

The V call is TRBV30, the J call TRBJ2-7; a possible D gene is TRBD1 (7 bases). Trimming shortened V by 1 base and J by 4 bases, and 26 bases separated the two germline ends. The length of the CDR3 is 18 residues. Germline V lookup: CDR1 GTSNPN, CDR2 SVGIG (reference sequence). The CDR3 spells CAWSGGTEGESALYEQYF. DNA for the CDR3: TGTGCCTGGAGTGGCGGGACAGAGGGAGAGAGCGCCCTATACGAGCAGTACTTC.

This clonotype was recorded a few times. In DNA form, the CDR3 reads TGTGCCAGCAGCCACCGCGGTGGTCGTGACGAGCAGTACTTC. This sequence encodes CASSHRGGRDEQYF. The genes are TRBV7-9 and TRBJ2-7; no definite D call. Germline values: CDR1 SEHNR, CDR2 FQNEAQ (reference sequence). This CDR3 comprises 14 residues. The V end lost 5 bases, the J end lost 5 bases, and 16 bases lay between the germline ends.

A word on this clonotype: A much larger clone lies one base from this, so it may be a read error. The rearrangement joins TRBV10-3 to TRBJ2-6; D remains ambiguous. The CDR3 has 15 residues. V lost 11 bases and J lost 4, with 18 bases in between. The V gene's germline CDR1 is ENHRY and CDR2 SYGVKD. For the CDR3, the DNA is TGTGCCCTCAAAACCGGGTCGCGAGGGGCCAACGTCCTGACTTTC. Amino acid sequence: CALKTGSRGANVLTF.

To note about this clonotype: The germline gene is not matched at one end of the junction; a read error may be the cause. As DNA, the CDR3 is TGTGCCAGCAGTACAGGGGCTGGGGCCAACGCCCTGACTTTC. As protein: CASSTGAGANALTF. The chain recombines TRBV12-3 or TRBV12-4 with TRBJ2-6; 7 nucleotides align to TRBD1. CDR3 length: 14 amino acids.

Concerning this clonotype itself: The missing conserved phenylalanine or tryptophan at the end of this CDR3 makes a read error likely. This chain joins TRBV12-3 or TRBV12-4 and TRBJ2-7, with 12 bases aligning to TRBD2. Trimming took 7 bases from V and 5 from J; bases not matched to a gene: 12. CDR3 size: 16 residues. CDR3 loop: CASKPGLAGSYHEQYL. CDR3 coding DNA: TGTGCCAGCAAACCGGGACTAGCGGGCAGCTACCACGAGCAGTACTTA.

The chain uses TRBV11-2 and TRBJ2-1, with 8 positions matching TRBD1. The CDR3 is made up of 15 amino acids. The germline gives CDR1 SGHAT, CDR2 FQNNGV. After removal of 10 bases from V and 4 bases from J, the junction contained 12 bases not matched to a gene. In nucleotides, the CDR3 is TGTGCCAACGGATTACAGGGGGATGGTTACAATGAGCAGTTCTTC. Its translation: CANGLQGDGYNEQFF.

Of note for this clonotype: The conserved phenylalanine or tryptophan normally closing the CDR3 is absent here, so this likely arose from a read error. CDR3 amino acids: CASSPTGGRETQYL. The CDR3 DNA reads as TGTGCCAGCAGTCCTACGGGGGGGAGGGAGACCCAGTACTTA. This chain uses TRBV11-2 with TRBJ2-5, with 8 bases that match TRBD2. The length of the CDR3 is 14 residues. CDR1 SGHAT and CDR2 FQNNGV come from the germline V gene. J lost 5 bases, V lost 6 bases, and 8 bases had no gene match.

As regards this clonotype: This may arise from a read error, as a much more abundant clone is one base away. The chain joins TRBV5-5 to TRBJ2-3; 7 nucleotides align to TRBD1. The CDR3 is 15 residues long. Germline V lookup: CDR1 SGHKS, CDR2 YYEKEE (reference sequence). CDR3 amino acids: CASSLQGQRTDAQYF. CDR3 coding DNA: TGTGCCAGCAGCTTGCAGGGACAGCGCACAGATGCGCAGTATTTT.

Turning to this clonotype: In this CDR3 the conserved last residue, phenylalanine or tryptophan, is missing, so a read error is likely. The chain employs TRBV29-1 and TRBJ2-2; D perhaps matches TRBD2 (6 bases). The CDR3 contains 13 residues. Germline values: CDR1 SQVTM, CDR2 ANQGSEA. The CDR3 here is CSVPRGTTGELFS. The DNA of the CDR3 is TGCAGCGTGCCACGGGGGACCACCGGAGAGCTGTTTTCT.